Following are 28 T cell receptor beta chains from one sample sequenced in a study of blood T cell repertoires in COVID-19. Sequencing was performed with immunoSEQ multiplex PCR; in TCRdb, only in-frame clones are kept and a portion is missing. The sample includes some 490,000 clones, approximately 86% seen only once; the top ten take around 8%. The sequencing sample was made of PBMCs or T cells enriched from blood (not recorded which). The origin of the receptors is a woman aged 60-75 years who had recovered from COVID-19.

The chain uses TRBV6-2 or TRBV6-3 and TRBJ1-4, with a tentative D call TRBD1 (5 bases). V was shortened by 2 bases and J by 6 bases, with 10 bases between the two germline ends. The CDR3 is made up of 14 amino acids. CDR1 is MNHEY, CDR2 SVGEGT, per germline. Here the CDR3 DNA reads TGTGCCAGCAGTTACCGGCAGGGTGATGAAAAACTGTTTTTT. Its protein product is CASSYRQGDEKLFF.

This chain uses TRBV29-1 with TRBJ1-1, with D unclear. V was pared by 7 bases and J by 1 base, with 7 bases between. Germline V gene sequence: CDR1 SQVTM, CDR2 ANQGSEA. This CDR3 is 11 amino acids long. CDR3 amino acids: CSGGANTEAFF. The CDR3 nucleotides are TGCAGCGGGGGAGCGAACACTGAAGCTTTCTTT.

The V call is TRBV6-5, the J call TRBJ2-7; D possibly corresponds to TRBD1 (5 bases). Germline loops: CDR1 MNHEY, CDR2 SVGAGI. The CDR3 is 14 amino acids. Trimming left V 0 bases short and J 4 bases short, with 10 bases between. CDR3 sequence: CASSYSAGSYEQYF. The CDR3 DNA reads as TGTGCCAGCAGTTACTCCGCAGGGTCGTACGAGCAGTACTTC.

This clone was seen only once. This sequence joins TRBV11-2 and TRBJ1-3; D unresolved. The CDR3 contains 15 residues. Germline V gene lookup returns CDR1 SGHAT and CDR2 FQNNGV. V was pared by 4 bases and J by 0 bases, with 10 bases between. CDR3 in DNA: TGTGCCAGCAGCTCAACTGACTTCTCTGGAAACACCATATATTTT. Amino acid sequence: CASSSTDFSGNTIYF.

This chain uses TRBV24-1 with TRBJ2-6, with 7 bases that match TRBD2. Germline CDR1 is KGHDR and CDR2 is SFDVKD. The CDR3 has 16 amino acids. The V gene end was trimmed by 2 bases and the J gene end by 3 bases; junction bases not matched to a gene: 3. The CDR3: CATSDSGRDGANVLTF. CDR3 coding DNA: TGTGCCACCAGTGATTCAGGGAGGGATGGGGCCAACGTCCTGACTTTC.

V gene TRBV5-8 combines with J gene TRBJ2-2; D unclear. Trimming took 1 base from V and 1 from J, leaving 8 bases between them. Germline CDR1 is SGHTS and CDR2 is YDEGEE. The CDR3 contains 15 residues. This chain's CDR3 is CASSLTPVNTGELFF. The CDR3 region has the DNA TGTGCCAGCAGCTTGACGCCGGTGAACACCGGGGAGCTGTTTTTT.

This chain joins TRBV30 and TRBJ1-1; 9 bases align to TRBD1. Germline trimming cut 3 bases from V and 4 bases from J; bases unmatched to any gene: 6. Looked up from germline, CDR1 is GTSNPN and CDR2 is SVGIG (reference sequence). This CDR3 region has 14 residues. The CDR3 DNA follows: TGTGCCTGGAGCTACAGGGGGCTAGTCACTGAAGCTTTCTTT. Its protein is CAWSYRGLVTEAFF. Drawing the rest from reference TRBV30 and TRBJ1-1, the complete variable domain is SQTIHQWPATLVQPVGSPLSLECTVEGTSNPNLYWYRQAAGRGLQLLFYSVGIGQISSEVPQNLSASRPQDRQFILSSKKLLLSDSGFYLCAWSYRGLVTEAFFGQGTRLTVV.

This clone was detected many times. V is TRBV7-2 and J is TRBJ2-1; TRBD1 is a possible D gene (6 bases). The CDR3 extends over 15 amino acids. CDR1 is SGHTA, CDR2 FQGNSA, per germline. Trimming took 1 base from V and 7 from J, leaving 14 bases between them. DNA for the CDR3: TGTGCCAGCAGCTTAGGGGGGCTCAGGTATAATGAGCAGTTCTTC. Translation gives CASSLGGLRYNEQFF.

The V and J genes are TRBV9 and TRBJ1-2; TRBD1 agrees at 8 bases. In germline, CDR1 is SGDLS, CDR2 YYNGEE. There are 16 residues in the CDR3. J lost 0 bases, V lost 4 bases, and 8 bases had no gene match. In DNA form, the CDR3 reads TGTGCCAGCAGCCGACAGGGGCCGGGGGCTAACTATGGCTACACCTTC. Protein product: CASSRQGPGANYGYTF.

The J gene is TRBJ1-1, the V gene TRBV7-8, with no clear D. V was shortened by 2 bases and J by 0 bases, with 10 bases between the two germline ends. The V gene's germline CDR1 is SGHVS and CDR2 FQNEAQ. This CDR3 has 15 residues. The CDR3 here is CASSLPAGLNTEAFF. The CDR3 nucleotides are TGTGCCAGCAGCTTACCAGCAGGCTTGAACACTGAAGCTTTCTTT.

The chain uses TRBV5-1 and TRBJ2-2; the match to TRBD1 covers 11 bases. V lost 4 bases to trimming and J lost 7 bases; unmatched junction nucleotides: 9. Per the germline V gene, CDR1 is SGHRS and CDR2 is YFSETQ. The CDR3 is 16 residues long. CDR3 protein: CASSPGTGGLGGELFF. The CDR3 region has the DNA TGCGCCAGCAGCCCCGGGACAGGGGGATTAGGCGGGGAGCTGTTTTTT. The full variable domain, its missing parts supplied by reference TRBV5-1 and TRBJ2-2, is KAGVTQTPRYLIKTRGQQVTLSCSPISGHRSVSWYQQTPGQGLQFLFEYFSETQRNKGNFPGRFSGRQFSNSRSEMNVSTLELGDSALYLCASSPGTGGLGGELFFGEGSRLTVL.

V usage is TRBV9 and J usage is TRBJ2-5, with 7 bases aligning to TRBD2. J gave up 5 bases and V 0 bases, and 7 bases lay outside the gene matches. This CDR3 is 15 amino acids long. The germline V gene encodes CDR1 SGDLS and CDR2 YYNGEE. The CDR3 sequence: CASSVGMGREETQYF. The CDR3 DNA reads as TGTGCCAGCAGCGTAGGTATGGGGCGGGAGGAGACCCAGTACTTC.

With regard to this clone: Other DNA sequences in the sample encode the same CDR3. The V gene is TRBV6-2 or TRBV6-3, the J gene TRBJ1-5; D remains unclear. V was shortened by 2 bases and J by 2 bases, with 10 bases between the two germline ends. Germline V lookup: CDR1 MNHEY, CDR2 SVGEGT. The CDR3 has 15 residues. CDR3 sequence (DNA): TGTGCCAGCAGTTACGGAGGGCTCGGCAATCAGCCCCAGCATTTT. Translated, it gives CASSYGGLGNQPQHF.

The V and J genes are TRBV5-1 and TRBJ2-5, with D possibly matching TRBD2 (8 bases). CDR3 length equals 14 residues. Germline V CDR1 and CDR2: SGHRS, YFSETQ. V was pared by 4 bases and J by 5 bases, with 15 bases between. The CDR3 DNA reads as TGCGCCAGCAGCCGGGAGGGGGCTCGCGAGACCCAGTACTTC. Translated, it gives CASSREGARETQYF.

The rearrangement links TRBV28 to TRBJ1-2, with D possibly matching TRBD1 (6 bases). Germline assignment: CDR1 MDHEN and CDR2 SYDVKM. Trimming cost V 3 bases and J 2 bases, with 16 bases left between them. The CDR3 length is 16 residues. The chain's CDR3 is CASSFNTGLYNYGYTF. CDR3 DNA: TGTGCCAGCAGTTTCAACACAGGGTTGTACAACTATGGCTACACCTTC.

This chain links TRBV9 with TRBJ2-7; D is possibly TRBD2 (7 bases). Trimming removed 4 bases at V and 3 bases at J, with 17 bases between. The germline V gene has CDR1 SGDLS and CDR2 YYNGEE. This CDR3 has 15 residues. CDR3 in amino acids: CASSPSRGAHYEQYF. In DNA form, the CDR3 reads TGTGCCAGCAGCCCTTCTCGGGGGGCCCACTACGAGCAGTACTTC.

The rearrangement links TRBV19 to TRBJ1-5; TRBD1 aligns across 9 bases. The CDR3 is 16 amino acids. V was clipped by 8 bases and J by 6 bases; unmatched bases: 14. CDR1 and CDR2 (germline): LNHDA, SQIVND (reference sequence). The CDR3 loop reads CASAGTGRGEAQPQHF. The CDR3, as DNA: TGTGCCAGTGCCGGGACAGGGAGAGGGGAGGCTCAGCCCCAGCATTTT.

This chain links TRBV12-5 with TRBJ2-2; D not certain. Germline assignment: CDR1 LGHNT and CDR2 FRNRAP. V was clipped by 5 bases and J by 4 bases, with 11 bases between them. This CDR3 is 14 amino acids long. The CDR3 sequence: CASGLGSGTGELFF. For the CDR3, the DNA is TGTGCTAGTGGTCTTGGGTCGGGCACCGGGGAGCTGTTTTTT. Full variable domain (rest looked up from reference TRBV12-5 and TRBJ2-2): DARVTQTPRHKVTEMGQEVTMRCQPILGHNTVFWYRQTMMQGLELLAYFRNRAPLDDSGMPKDRFSAEMPDATLATLKIQPSEPRDSAVYFCASGLGSGTGELFFGEGSRLTVL.

V is TRBV10-2 and J is TRBJ1-5; TRBD1 matches 7 bases. The V gene end was trimmed by 4 bases and the J gene end by 1 base; junction bases not matched to a gene: 1. This CDR3 is built from 14 residues. From germline, CDR1 is WSHSY and CDR2 SAAADI. This CDR3 is CASSGQGSNQPQHF. CDR3 nucleotide sequence: TGCGCCAGCAGTGGACAGGGAAGCAATCAGCCCCAGCATTTT.

V usage is TRBV19 and J usage is TRBJ2-1; D perhaps matches TRBD2 (6 bases). The germline V gene encodes CDR1 LNHDA and CDR2 SQIVND (reference sequence). The germline V and J ends were trimmed by 8 bases and 2 bases, with 16 bases remaining between them. The CDR3 contains 15 residues. The DNA for the CDR3 is TGTGCCAGTGGGGGTGCGGGGAGTCCCTACAATGAGCAGTTCTTC. As protein: CASGGAGSPYNEQFF.

J is TRBJ1-4 and V is TRBV6-5; tentative D call: TRBD1 (6 bases). In germline, CDR1 is MNHEY, CDR2 SVGAGI. Deletions cut 6 bases from V and 8 bases from J, with 16 bases between. This CDR3 contains 14 residues. CDR3 sequence (DNA): TGTGCCAGCAGGAGGGGGGGCTCCGGAGAAAAACTGTTTTTT. Protein sequence: CASRRGGSGEKLFF.

The chain is built from TRBV24-1 and TRBJ2-1; a possible D gene is TRBD1 (7 bases). There are 18 residues in the CDR3. The germline CDR1 and CDR2 sequences are KGHDR and SFDVKD. Between the trimmed V and J ends, which lost 10 bases and 3 bases, there was a span of 27 bases. The CDR3 sequence: CATLPRDSAIRGYNEQFF. The CDR3 DNA follows: TGTGCCACACTACCGCGGGACAGTGCCATTCGGGGCTACAATGAGCAGTTCTTC.

The chain has TRBV11-2 and TRBJ1-1; D perhaps matches TRBD1 (6 bases). Trimming took off 5 bases at V and 1 base at J, with 11 bases between the two ends. From germline, CDR1 is SGHAT and CDR2 FQNNGV. The CDR3 totals 14 residues. CDR3 amino acids: CASSDRQANTEAFF. The CDR3 DNA follows: TGTGCCAGCAGCGATAGACAGGCGAACACTGAAGCTTTCTTT.

The V and J genes are TRBV7-6 and TRBJ1-2; D is perhaps TRBD1 (5 bases). This CDR3 has 17 residues. Trimming cost V 4 bases and J 1 base, with 19 bases left between them. Germline CDR1 and CDR2: SGHVS and FNYEAQ. CDR3 in amino acids: CASSSSPVPTVNYGYTF. DNA of the CDR3: TGTGCCAGCAGCTCTTCCCCAGTACCGACAGTTAACTATGGCTACACCTTC.

V gene TRBV2 combines with J gene TRBJ1-3; D possibly corresponds to TRBD1 (5 bases). Trimming left V 5 bases short and J 3 bases short, with 11 bases between. The CDR3 covers 14 residues. Looked up from germline, CDR1 is SNHLY and CDR2 is FYNNEI. In DNA form, the CDR3 reads TGTGCCAGCAGTTCGGACATACTTGGAAACACCATATATTTT. Its protein product is CASSSDILGNTIYF.

The rearrangement links TRBV27 to TRBJ2-5; 12 bases line up with TRBD1. The CDR3 is 17 amino acids. Losses at the gene ends were 2 bases for V and 1 base for J; bases not matched to a gene: 5. Germline CDR1 reads MNHEY; CDR2 reads SMNVEV (reference sequence). CDR3 loop: CASSLGTGGAGQETQYF. The CDR3 DNA reads as TGTGCCAGCAGTTTAGGGACAGGGGGCGCAGGCCAAGAGACCCAGTACTTC.

The chain couples TRBV5-4 to TRBJ2-3; 10 nucleotides match TRBD1. The length of the CDR3 is 14 residues. The V gene's germline CDR1 is SGHNT and CDR2 YYREEE (reference sequence). Unmatched junction bases numbered 2, after V lost 4 bases and J lost 3 bases. CDR3: CASSEGQGTDTQYF. CDR3 sequence (DNA): TGTGCCAGCAGCGAGGGACAGGGGACAGATACGCAGTATTTT.

V usage is TRBV27 and J usage is TRBJ1-1, with 9 nucleotides matching TRBD1. The V segment lost 6 bases and the J segment 3 bases; nucleotides outside the gene matches: 5. The CDR3 contains 14 residues. From germline, CDR1 is MNHEY and CDR2 SMNVEV (reference sequence). Written as DNA, the CDR3 is TGTGCCAGCAGACCGGGACAGGGTCACACTGAAGCTTTCTTT. This sequence encodes CASRPGQGHTEAFF.